This is a list of T cell receptor beta chains from one sample in a study of T cell clonotyping in hematopoietic cell transplantation. Measured with immunoSEQ multiplex PCR; TCRdb has only the in-frame clones, and not every one. The sample records around 25,000 clones, approximately 94% being singletons. Input material: peripheral blood mononuclear cells. The receptors were sampled from a man in his fifties in good health. Some clones in this sample may be carry-over from other donors' samples. The conserved cysteine and the conserved F or W are not part of the CDR3 here.

j_call: TRBJ2-7; v_call: TRBV6-5; cdr3_aa: ASSYSWDRTYEQY
j_call: TRBJ2-3; v_call: TRBV27; cdr3_aa: ASSSLSGGADTQY
j_call: TRBJ1-3; v_call: TRBV9; cdr3_aa: ASSHPPGSGNTIY
j_call: TRBJ2-2; v_call: TRBV14; cdr3_aa: ASSQDEDWWTGELF
j_call: TRBJ1-4; v_call: TRBV5-1; cdr3_aa: ASSLRQGTNEKLF
j_call: TRBJ1-2; v_call: TRBV29-1; cdr3_aa: SVVQGVYGYT
j_call: TRBJ1-6; v_call: TRBV2; cdr3_aa: ASSDPTGEPLH
j_call: TRBJ2-5; v_call: TRBV18; cdr3_aa: ASSLAGETQY
j_call: TRBJ1-1; v_call: TRBV4-1; cdr3_aa: ASSQPTGASTEAF
j_call: TRBJ1-6; v_call: TRBV28; cdr3_aa: ASKRGGNSPLH
j_call: TRBJ2-3; v_call: TRBV2; cdr3_aa: ASDVRDTQY
j_call: TRBJ2-1; v_call: TRBV2; cdr3_aa: ASSVQVDNEQF
j_call: TRBJ1-2; v_call: TRBV2; cdr3_aa: ASRVDSYT
j_call: TRBJ1-5; v_call: TRBV27; cdr3_aa: ASSSTGDHSNQPQH
j_call: TRBJ1-2; v_call: TRBV29-1; cdr3_aa: SVEGQGKDYGYT
j_call: TRBJ2-7; v_call: TRBV7-9; cdr3_aa: ASSSDRGLSEQY
j_call: TRBJ2-3; v_call: TRBV28; cdr3_aa: ASRFSGTGRTDTQY
j_call: TRBJ1-1; v_call: TRBV5-6; cdr3_aa: ASSGTGSGSTEAF
j_call: TRBJ2-3; v_call: TRBV12-5; cdr3_aa: ASGFGGTDTQY
j_call: TRBJ1-1; v_call: TRBV11-2; cdr3_aa: ASSLAAFASYTEAF
j_call: TRBJ1-1; v_call: TRBV5-1; cdr3_aa: ASSIAGTKAVSNTEAF
j_call: TRBJ2-2; v_call: TRBV5-1; cdr3_aa: ASSEQPKAGELF